Each of the 14 T cell receptor beta chains below was sequenced from the same sample in a study of blood T cell repertoires in COVID-19. Here immunoSEQ multiplex PCR was the method, and the copy in TCRdb shows in-frame clones only, minus some. The table has fewer than 300,000 clones, around 85% seen once. Sequencing was done on a sample of peripheral blood. These receptors all stem from a human donor with COVID-19, enrolled during active disease. The donor label of this sample is uncertain.

This chain joins TRBV13 and TRBJ2-1; 10 bases line up with TRBD2. Germline CDR1 and CDR2: PRHDT and FYEKMQ (reference sequence). Germline trimming cut 6 bases from V and 6 bases from J; bases unmatched to any gene: 8. This CDR3 spans 15 amino acids. DNA of the CDR3: TGTGCCAGCAGTTCAACTAGCGGGGTCCCCAATGAGCAGTTCTTC. It encodes CASSSTSGVPNEQFF.

This rearrangement joins TRBV28 to TRBJ1-5; D unresolved. There are 12 residues in the CDR3. Germline lookup yields CDR1 MDHEN and CDR2 SYDVKM. The V end was cut by 7 bases, the J end by 0 bases, with 4 bases between. CDR3 nucleotides: TGTGCCAGCACAGGTAGCAATCAGCCCCAGCATTTT. Its translation: CASTGSNQPQHF.

V and J are TRBV19 and TRBJ1-1; D not certain. Germline V lookup: CDR1 LNHDA, CDR2 SQIVND (reference sequence). The CDR3 is 14 amino acids. V lost 2 bases to trimming and J lost 7 bases, with 14 bases between them. The CDR3 sequence is CASSISLVEDEAFF. The CDR3 DNA reads as TGTGCCAGTAGTATAAGCCTGGTGGAGGATGAAGCTTTCTTT.

CDR3 DNA sequence: TGTGCCATCACTAATCTCGGAGGGAAGTCGGACGAGCAGTACTTC. It codes for CAITNLGGKSDEQYF. The chain carries TRBV10-3 and TRBJ2-7; D might be TRBD2 (6 bases). Trimming stripped 7 bases from V and 5 bases from J, with 21 bases between. CDR3 length equals 15 residues. Per the germline V gene, CDR1 is ENHRY and CDR2 is SYGVKD.

V usage is TRBV7-3 and J usage is TRBJ2-1; 7 nucleotides align to TRBD2. V shed 0 bases and J 5 bases; nucleotides not matched to a gene: 4. The CDR3 spans 15 residues. Per germline, CDR1 SGHTA and CDR2 FQGTGA. In DNA form, the CDR3 reads TGTGCCAGCAGCTTAACTAGCGGGTACAACAATGAGCAGTTCTTC. This sequence encodes CASSLTSGYNNEQFF.

The chain couples TRBV9 to TRBJ2-1; D might be TRBD2 (7 bases). The CDR3 is made up of 17 amino acids. Germline CDR1 reads SGDLS; CDR2 reads YYNGEE. Deletions cut 4 bases from V and 6 bases from J, with 23 bases between. CDR3 amino acids: CASSPTPAARGGNEQFF. The CDR3 DNA follows: TGTGCCAGCAGCCCCACCCCGGCGGCTAGGGGGGGCAATGAGCAGTTCTTC. Supplemented by reference TRBV9 and TRBJ2-1, the full variable domain reads DSGVTQTPKHLITATGQRVTLRCSPRSGDLSVYWYQQSLDQGLQFLIQYYNGEERAKGNILERFSAQQFPDLHSELNLSSLELGDSALYFCASSPTPAARGGNEQFFGPGTRLTVL.

V usage is TRBV19 and J usage is TRBJ1-5; D perhaps matches TRBD1 (5 bases). There are 15 residues in the CDR3. Germline V gene data show CDR1 as LNHDA and CDR2 as SQIVND (reference sequence). Trimming stripped 3 bases from V and 2 bases from J, with 11 bases between. The CDR3 spells CASSITPGGNQPQHF. CDR3 coding DNA: TGTGCCAGTAGTATTACCCCGGGGGGCAATCAGCCCCAGCATTTT.

V gene TRBV11-2 combines with J gene TRBJ1-5; TRBD1 aligns across 8 bases. V dropped 5 bases and J dropped 7; count of bases not matched to a gene: 10. Germline CDR1 is SGHAT and CDR2 is FQNNGV. This CDR3 has 15 residues. CDR3 protein: CASSLDRARGQPQHF. DNA for the CDR3: TGTGCCAGCAGCCTGGACAGGGCCCGCGGGCAGCCCCAGCATTTT.

V usage is TRBV9 and J usage is TRBJ2-3, with 11 bases lining up with TRBD2. The CDR3 spans 16 residues. Per the germline V gene, CDR1 is SGDLS and CDR2 is YYNGEE. J lost 3 bases, V lost 3 bases, and 6 bases had no gene match. CDR3 nucleotide sequence: TGTGCCAGCAGCGCCTTTAGCGGGAGGGGGACAGATACGCAGTATTTT. It codes for CASSAFSGRGTDTQYF.

The chain uses TRBV29-1 and TRBJ1-1; D might be TRBD1 (5 bases). The CDR3 sequence is 14 residues long. V dropped 6 bases and J dropped 0 bases, with 14 bases sitting between them. Germline CDR1 SQVTM, CDR2 ANQGSEA. The CDR3 DNA reads TGCAGCGTAACAACTAACAGGCTGAACACTGAAGCTTTCTTT. Translating it yields CSVTTNRLNTEAFF.

This rearrangement joins TRBV10-3 to TRBJ2-4; maybe TRBD2 (5 bases). The CDR3 extends over 13 amino acids. The V and J ends lost 3 bases and 6 bases respectively, with 9 bases between them. CDR1 and CDR2 from the germline V gene are ENHRY and SYGVKD. CDR3 DNA: TGTGCCATCAGTGACGCACTAGGAAACATTCAGTACTTC. This codes for CAISDALGNIQYF.

CDR3 in amino acids: CASSHRGHSYEQYF. In DNA, the CDR3 is TGTGCCAGCAGTCACAGGGGCCACTCCTACGAGCAGTACTTC. The chain employs TRBV2 and TRBJ2-7; 7 positions agree with TRBD1. The CDR3 runs to 14 residues. Losses at the gene ends were 5 bases for V and 0 bases for J; bases not matched to a gene: 4. Germline CDR1 is SNHLY and CDR2 is FYNNEI.

The chain recombines TRBV28 with TRBJ1-5; D gene uncertain. CDR1 and CDR2 from the germline V gene are MDHEN and SYDVKM. V lost 7 bases, J lost 8 bases, and 18 bases lay in between. The CDR3 spans 14 residues. CDR3 coding DNA: TGTGCCAGCACCCAGGCCCTGGAAGGTGAGCCCCAGCATTTT. Protein sequence: CASTQALEGEPQHF.

The J gene is TRBJ2-7, the V gene TRBV6-2 or TRBV6-3, with 12 bases aligning to TRBD2. Germline values: CDR1 MNHEY, CDR2 SVGEGT. The CDR3 totals 16 residues. Unmatched junction bases numbered 6, after V lost 6 bases and J lost 0 bases. DNA of the CDR3: TGTGCCAGCAGCTTCGGGACTAGCGGGCTCTCCTACGAGCAGTACTTC. It yields the protein CASSFGTSGLSYEQYF.